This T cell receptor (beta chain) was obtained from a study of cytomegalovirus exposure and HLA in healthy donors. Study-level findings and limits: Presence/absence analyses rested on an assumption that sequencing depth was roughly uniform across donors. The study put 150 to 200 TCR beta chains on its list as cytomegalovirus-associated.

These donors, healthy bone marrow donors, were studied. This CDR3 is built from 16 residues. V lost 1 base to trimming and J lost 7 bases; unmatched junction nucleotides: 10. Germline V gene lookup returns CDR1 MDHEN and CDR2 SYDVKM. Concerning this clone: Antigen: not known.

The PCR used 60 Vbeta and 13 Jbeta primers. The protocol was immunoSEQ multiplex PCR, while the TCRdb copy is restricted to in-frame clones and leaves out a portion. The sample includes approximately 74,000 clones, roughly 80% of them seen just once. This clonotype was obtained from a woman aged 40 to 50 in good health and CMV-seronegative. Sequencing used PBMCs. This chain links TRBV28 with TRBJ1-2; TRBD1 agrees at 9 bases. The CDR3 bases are TGTGCCAGCAGTTTATCCGTACAGGGGGCCAAGGGTGGCTACACCTTC. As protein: CASSLSVQGAKGGYTF.